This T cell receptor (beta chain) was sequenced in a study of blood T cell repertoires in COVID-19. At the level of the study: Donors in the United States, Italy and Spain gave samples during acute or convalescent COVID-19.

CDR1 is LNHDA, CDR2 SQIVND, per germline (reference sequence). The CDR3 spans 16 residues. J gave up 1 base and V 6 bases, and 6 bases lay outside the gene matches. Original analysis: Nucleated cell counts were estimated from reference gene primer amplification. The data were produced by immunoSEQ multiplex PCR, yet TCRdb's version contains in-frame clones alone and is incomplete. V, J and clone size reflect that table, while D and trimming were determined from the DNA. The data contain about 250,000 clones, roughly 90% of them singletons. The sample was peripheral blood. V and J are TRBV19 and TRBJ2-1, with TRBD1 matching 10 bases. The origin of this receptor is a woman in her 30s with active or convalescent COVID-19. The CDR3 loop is CASSPTGGLSYNEQFF. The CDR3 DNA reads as TGTGCCAGTAGCCCGACAGGGGGCCTATCCTACAATGAGCAGTTCTTC.